A selection of T cell receptor beta chains follows, all from one sample in a study of blood T cells in healthy people across ages. TCRdb redid the calling of the 5' RACE reads with MiXCR, one entry per CDR3 protein. The repertoire consists of roughly 500,000 distinct CDR3 sequences, with 27% occurring once and the leading ten covering 15% to 20%. The specimen was blood. The receptors shown here come from a woman aged 70-85 years in good health. Both conserved end residues are part of each CDR3. The D gene is left open where the match is weak. Rows may omit the clone size; those that give it use once, few, many or a size class.

j_call | clone_size | v_call | d_call | cdr3_nt | cdr3_aa
TRBJ1-4 | few | TRBV19 | - | TGTGCCAGTAGTATGCAGTCAACTAATGAAAAACTGTTTTTT | CASSMQSTNEKLFF
TRBJ2-7 | few | TRBV5-1 | - | TGCGCCAGCAGCTTGAGTATCTACGAGCAGTACTTC | CASSLSIYEQYF
TRBJ1-4 | few | TRBV15 | - | TGTGCCACCAGCAGAAACCAGGCCGAAAAACTGTTTTTT | CATSRNQAEKLFF
TRBJ2-1 | few | TRBV5-1 | TRBD2 | TGCGCCAGCAACCTCCGGGGGGGTTACAATGAGCAGTTCTTC | CASNLRGGYNEQFF
TRBJ1-1 | - | TRBV6-2/TRBV6-3 | - | TGTGCCAGCAGTTACTCCCGGCAGGTTAACACTGAAGCTTTCTTT | CASSYSRQVNTEAFF
TRBJ2-1 | - | TRBV24-1 | - | TGTGCCACCAGTGATTTAAAAGGAGCTGGGGGATACAATGAGCAGTTCTTC | CATSDLKGAGGYNEQFF
TRBJ2-3 | few | TRBV29-1 | TRBD2 | TGCAGCGGGAGTTCTAGCGGGGGGGCAGATACGCAGTATTTT | CSGSSSGGADTQYF
TRBJ2-1 | - | TRBV5-1 | TRBD2 | TGCGCCAGCACCAAGGCGACTAGCGGGGGGGGCAATGAGCAGTTCTTC | CASTKATSGGGNEQFF
TRBJ2-1 | - | TRBV7-9 | - | TGTGCCAGCAGCTTAGGCTTTCTGCGAACGGGGGGCCCTAAAGTGGATGAGCAGTTCTTC | CASSLGFLRTGGPKVDEQFF
TRBJ1-1 | - | TRBV12-3/TRBV12-4 | TRBD1 | TGTGCCACTAGATCGACAGGGTTGACTGAAGCTTTCTTT | CATRSTGLTEAFF
TRBJ1-4 | few | TRBV4-2 | - | TGTGCCAGCAGCCAAGATAGTCAGGGTGTCTCCTCCCTGGGAAATGAAAAACTGTTTTTT | CASSQDSQGVSSLGNEKLFF
TRBJ1-1 | - | TRBV7-2 | - | TGTGCCAGCAGACTTACGGGGGTAAACACTGAAGCTTTCTTT | CASRLTGVNTEAFF
TRBJ1-3 | few | TRBV9 | - | TGTGCCAGCAGCTCCGAGGGGCAATCGAGAAACACCATATATTTT | CASSSEGQSRNTIYF